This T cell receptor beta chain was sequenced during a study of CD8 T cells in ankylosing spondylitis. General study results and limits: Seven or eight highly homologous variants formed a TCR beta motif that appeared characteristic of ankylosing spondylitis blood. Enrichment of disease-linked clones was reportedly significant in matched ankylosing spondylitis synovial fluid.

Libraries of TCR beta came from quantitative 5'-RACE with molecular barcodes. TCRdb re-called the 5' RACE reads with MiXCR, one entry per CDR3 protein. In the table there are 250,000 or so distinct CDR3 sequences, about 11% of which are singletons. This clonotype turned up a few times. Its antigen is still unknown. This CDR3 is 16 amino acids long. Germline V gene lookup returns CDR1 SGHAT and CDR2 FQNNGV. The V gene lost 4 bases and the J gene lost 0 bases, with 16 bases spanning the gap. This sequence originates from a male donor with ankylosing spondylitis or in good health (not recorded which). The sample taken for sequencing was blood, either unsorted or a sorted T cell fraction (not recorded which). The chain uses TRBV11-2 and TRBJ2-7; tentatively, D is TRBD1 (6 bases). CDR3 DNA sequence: TGTGCCAGCAGCTCGCCCGGGACAAAAAGCTCCTACGAGCAGTACTTC. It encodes CASSSPGTKSSYEQYF.